This T cell receptor beta chain is drawn from a study of shared clonotypes between healthy human individuals. Donors included only healthy HIV-negative adults lacking recent acute infections or vaccinations. Germline lookup yields CDR1 MNHEY and CDR2 SVGAGI. With V trimmed by 7 bases and J by 5 bases, 6 bases remained unmatched. CDR3 length: 15 amino acids. The table came from immunoSEQ multiplex PCR; TCRdb's copy has only in-frame clones and leaves some out. This table has approximately 500,000 clones, around 96% appearing once. The receptor was derived from a woman aged 25 to 39 in good health. Specimen: naive CD4+ T cells sorted from blood. The subset was: CD45RA+ positively selected. The V gene is TRBV6-5, the J gene TRBJ1-6; 9 positions match TRBD1. The CDR3 sequence is CASTYGDRDNSPLHF. As DNA, the CDR3 is TGTGCCAGCACCTACGGGGACAGGGATAATTCACCCCTCCACTTT.